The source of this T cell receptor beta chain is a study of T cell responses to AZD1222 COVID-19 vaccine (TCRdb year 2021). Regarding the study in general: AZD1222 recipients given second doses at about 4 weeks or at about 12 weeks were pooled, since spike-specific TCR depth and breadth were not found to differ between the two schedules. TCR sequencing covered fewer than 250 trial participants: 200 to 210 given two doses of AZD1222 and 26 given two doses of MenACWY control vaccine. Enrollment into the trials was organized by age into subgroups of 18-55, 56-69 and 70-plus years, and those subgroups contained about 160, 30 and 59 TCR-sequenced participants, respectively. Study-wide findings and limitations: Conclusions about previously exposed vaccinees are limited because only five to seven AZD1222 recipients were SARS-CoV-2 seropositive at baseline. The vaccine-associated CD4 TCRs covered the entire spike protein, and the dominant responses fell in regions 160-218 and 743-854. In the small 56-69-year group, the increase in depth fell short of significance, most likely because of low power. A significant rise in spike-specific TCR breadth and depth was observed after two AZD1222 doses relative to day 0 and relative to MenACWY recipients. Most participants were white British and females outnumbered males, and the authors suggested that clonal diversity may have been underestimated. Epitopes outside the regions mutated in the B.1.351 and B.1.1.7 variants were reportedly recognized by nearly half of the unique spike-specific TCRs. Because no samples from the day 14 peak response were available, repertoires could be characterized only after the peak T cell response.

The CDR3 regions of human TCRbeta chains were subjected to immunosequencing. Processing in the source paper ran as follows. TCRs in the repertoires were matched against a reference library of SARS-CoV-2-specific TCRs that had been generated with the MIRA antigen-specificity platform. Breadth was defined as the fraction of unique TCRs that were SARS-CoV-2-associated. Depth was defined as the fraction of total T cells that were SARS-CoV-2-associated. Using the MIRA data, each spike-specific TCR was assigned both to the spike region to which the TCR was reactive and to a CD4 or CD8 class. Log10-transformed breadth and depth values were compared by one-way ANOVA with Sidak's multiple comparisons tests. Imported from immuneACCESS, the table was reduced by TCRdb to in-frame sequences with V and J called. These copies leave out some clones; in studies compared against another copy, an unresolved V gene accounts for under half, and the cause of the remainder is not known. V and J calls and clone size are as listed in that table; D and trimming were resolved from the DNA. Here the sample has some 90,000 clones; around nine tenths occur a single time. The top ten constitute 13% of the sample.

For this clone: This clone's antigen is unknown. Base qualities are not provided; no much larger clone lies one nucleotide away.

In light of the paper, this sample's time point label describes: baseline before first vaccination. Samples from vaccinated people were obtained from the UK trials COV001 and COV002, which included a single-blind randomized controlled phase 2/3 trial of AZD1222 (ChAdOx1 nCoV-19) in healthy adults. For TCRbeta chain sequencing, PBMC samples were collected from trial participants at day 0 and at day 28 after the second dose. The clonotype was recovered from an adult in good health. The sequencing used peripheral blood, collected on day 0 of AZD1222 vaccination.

Read as DNA, the sequence is TGCGCCAGCAGCACAGACAGGGGGCGTGGGGTGGTAACTGAAGCTTTCTTT. Its coded protein is CASSTDRGRGVVTEAFF. Here the chain combines TRBV5-1 and TRBJ1-1; 10 middle bases align to TRBD1. The germline V gene sets CDR1 to SGHRS and CDR2 to YFSETQ. The CDR3, cysteine through phenylalanine, is 17 amino acids long. Only the CDR3 portion is preserved as DNA: 51 bases, with reading frame beginning at the first base. Unmatched junction bases come to 14, with V trimmed by 4 bases and J by 5 bases. Full variable domain (CDR3 extended with the reference TRBV5-1 and TRBJ1-1 proteins): KAGVTQTPRYLIKTRGQQVTLSCSPISGHRSVSWYQQTPGQGLQFLFEYFSETQRNKGNFPGRFSGRQFSNSRSEMNVSTLELGDSALYLCASSTDRGRGVVTEAFFGQGTRLTVV.